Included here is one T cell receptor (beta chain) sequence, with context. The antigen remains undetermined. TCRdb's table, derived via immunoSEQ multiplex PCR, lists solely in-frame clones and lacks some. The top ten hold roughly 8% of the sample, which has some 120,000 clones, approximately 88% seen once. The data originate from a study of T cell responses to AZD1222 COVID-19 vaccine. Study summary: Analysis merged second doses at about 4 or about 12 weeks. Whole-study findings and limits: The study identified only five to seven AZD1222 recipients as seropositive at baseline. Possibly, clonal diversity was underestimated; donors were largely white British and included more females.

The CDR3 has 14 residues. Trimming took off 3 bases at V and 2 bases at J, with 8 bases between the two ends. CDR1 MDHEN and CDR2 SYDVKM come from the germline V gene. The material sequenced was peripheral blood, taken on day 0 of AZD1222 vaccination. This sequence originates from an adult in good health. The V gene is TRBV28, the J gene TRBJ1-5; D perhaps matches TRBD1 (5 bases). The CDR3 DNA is TGTGCCAGCAGTTTCACAGGTGGCAATCAGCCCCAGCATTTT. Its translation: CASSFTGGNQPQHF. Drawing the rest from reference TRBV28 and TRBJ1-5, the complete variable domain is DVKVTQSSRYLVKRTGEKVFLECVQDMDHENMFWYRQDPGLGLRLIYFSYDVKMKEKGDIPEGYSVSREKKERFSLILESASTNQTSMYLCASSFTGGNQPQHFGDGTRLSIL.